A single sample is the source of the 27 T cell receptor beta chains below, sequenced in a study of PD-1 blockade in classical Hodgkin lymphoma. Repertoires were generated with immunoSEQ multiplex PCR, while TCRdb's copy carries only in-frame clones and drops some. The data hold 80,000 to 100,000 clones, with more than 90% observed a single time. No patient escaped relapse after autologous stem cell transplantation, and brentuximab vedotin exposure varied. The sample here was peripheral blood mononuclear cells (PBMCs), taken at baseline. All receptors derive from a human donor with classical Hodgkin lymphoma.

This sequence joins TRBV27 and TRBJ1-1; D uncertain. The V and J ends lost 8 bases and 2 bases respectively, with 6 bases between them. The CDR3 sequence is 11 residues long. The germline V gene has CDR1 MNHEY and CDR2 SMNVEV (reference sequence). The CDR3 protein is CASFLNTEAFF. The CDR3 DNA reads TGTGCCAGCTTTCTTAACACTGAAGCTTTCTTT.

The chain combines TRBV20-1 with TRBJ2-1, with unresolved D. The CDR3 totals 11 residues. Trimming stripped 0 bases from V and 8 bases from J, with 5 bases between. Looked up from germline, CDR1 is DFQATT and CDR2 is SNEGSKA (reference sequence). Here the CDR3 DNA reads TGCAGTGCTAGAGACCTCGATGAGCAGTTCTTC. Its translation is CSARDLDEQFF.

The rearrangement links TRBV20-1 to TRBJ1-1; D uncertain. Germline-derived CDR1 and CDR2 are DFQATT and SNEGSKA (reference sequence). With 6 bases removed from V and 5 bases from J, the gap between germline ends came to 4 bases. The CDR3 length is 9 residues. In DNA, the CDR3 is TGCAGTGCCAAGACTGAAGCTTTCTTT. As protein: CSAKTEAFF.

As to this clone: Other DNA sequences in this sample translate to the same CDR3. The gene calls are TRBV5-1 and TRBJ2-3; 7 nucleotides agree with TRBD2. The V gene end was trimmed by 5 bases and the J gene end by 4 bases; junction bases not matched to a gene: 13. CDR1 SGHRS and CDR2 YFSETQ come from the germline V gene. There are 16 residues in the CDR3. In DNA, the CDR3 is TGCGCCAGCAGGGCGTCTAGCGGAAGGGCCGCAGATACGCAGTATTTT. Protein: CASRASSGRAADTQYF. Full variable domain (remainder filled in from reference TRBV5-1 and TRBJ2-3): KAGVTQTPRYLIKTRGQQVTLSCSPISGHRSVSWYQQTPGQGLQFLFEYFSETQRNKGNFPGRFSGRQFSNSRSEMNVSTLELGDSALYLCASRASSGRAADTQYFGPGTRLTVL.

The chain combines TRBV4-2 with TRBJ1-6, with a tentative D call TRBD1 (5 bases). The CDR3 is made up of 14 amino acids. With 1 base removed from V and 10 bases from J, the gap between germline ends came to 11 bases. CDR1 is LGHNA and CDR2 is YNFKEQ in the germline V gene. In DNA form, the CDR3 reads TGTGCCAGCAGCCAAGGAGTTGGGGACTCACCCCTCCACTTT. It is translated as CASSQGVGDSPLHF.

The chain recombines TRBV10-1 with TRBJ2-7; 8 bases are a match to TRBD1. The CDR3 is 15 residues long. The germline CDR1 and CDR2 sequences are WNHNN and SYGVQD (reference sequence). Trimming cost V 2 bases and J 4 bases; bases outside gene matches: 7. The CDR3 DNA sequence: TGCGCCAGCAGTGAGAATCCGGGACAGGCTTACGAGCAGTACTTC. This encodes CASSENPGQAYEQYF.

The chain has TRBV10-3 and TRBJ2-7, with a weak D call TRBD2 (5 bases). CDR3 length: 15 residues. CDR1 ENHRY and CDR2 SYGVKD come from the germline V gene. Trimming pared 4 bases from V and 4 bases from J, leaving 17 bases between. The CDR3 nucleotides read TGTGCCATCAGTGGAGACACCCCGGGGTTATACGAGCAGTACTTC. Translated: CAISGDTPGLYEQYF.

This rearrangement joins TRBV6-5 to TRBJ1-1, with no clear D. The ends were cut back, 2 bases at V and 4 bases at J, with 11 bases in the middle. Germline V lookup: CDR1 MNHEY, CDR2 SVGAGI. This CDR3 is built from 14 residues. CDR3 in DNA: TGTGCCAGCAGTTACAGTGATCCCTTCACTGAAGCTTTCTTT. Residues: CASSYSDPFTEAFF.

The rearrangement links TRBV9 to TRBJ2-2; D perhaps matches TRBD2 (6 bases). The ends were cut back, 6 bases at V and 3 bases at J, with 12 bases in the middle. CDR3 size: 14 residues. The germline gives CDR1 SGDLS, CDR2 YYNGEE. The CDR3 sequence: CASTESGDTGELFF. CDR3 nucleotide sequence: TGTGCCAGCACGGAATCGGGGGACACCGGGGAGCTGTTTTTT.

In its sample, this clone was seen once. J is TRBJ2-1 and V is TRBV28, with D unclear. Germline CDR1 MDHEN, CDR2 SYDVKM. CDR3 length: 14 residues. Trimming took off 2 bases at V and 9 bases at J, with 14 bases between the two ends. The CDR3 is CASSLVTRAIEQFF. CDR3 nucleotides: TGTGCCAGCAGTTTAGTAACCAGAGCAATTGAGCAGTTCTTC.

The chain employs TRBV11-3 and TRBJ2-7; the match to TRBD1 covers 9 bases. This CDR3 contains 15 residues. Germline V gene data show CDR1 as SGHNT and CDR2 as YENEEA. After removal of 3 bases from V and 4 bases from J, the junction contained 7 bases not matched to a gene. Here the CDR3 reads CASSLGQGEGYEQYF. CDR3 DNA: TGTGCCAGCAGCTTGGGACAGGGTGAGGGATACGAGCAGTACTTC.

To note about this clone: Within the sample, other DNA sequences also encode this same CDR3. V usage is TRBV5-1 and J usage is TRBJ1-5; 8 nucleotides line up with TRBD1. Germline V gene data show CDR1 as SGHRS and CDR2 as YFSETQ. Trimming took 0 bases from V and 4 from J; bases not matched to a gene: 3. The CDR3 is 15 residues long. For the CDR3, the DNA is TGCGCCAGCAGCTTGGGTCAGGGGGCTAATCAGCCCCAGCATTTT. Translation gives CASSLGQGANQPQHF.

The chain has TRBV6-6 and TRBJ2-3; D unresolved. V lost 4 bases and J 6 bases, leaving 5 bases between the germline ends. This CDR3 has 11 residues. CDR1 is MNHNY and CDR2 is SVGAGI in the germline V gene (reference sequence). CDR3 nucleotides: TGTGCCAGCAGTTTCAGGGATACGCAGTATTTT. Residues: CASSFRDTQYF.

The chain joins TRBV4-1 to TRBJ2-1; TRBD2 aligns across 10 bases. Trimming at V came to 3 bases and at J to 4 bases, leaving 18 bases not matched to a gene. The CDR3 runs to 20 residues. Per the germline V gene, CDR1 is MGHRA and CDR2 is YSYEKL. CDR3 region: CASSQLGLAGVRGIYNEQFF. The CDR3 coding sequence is TGCGCCAGCAGCCAGCTCGGGCTAGCGGGAGTACGGGGTATATACAATGAGCAGTTCTTC.

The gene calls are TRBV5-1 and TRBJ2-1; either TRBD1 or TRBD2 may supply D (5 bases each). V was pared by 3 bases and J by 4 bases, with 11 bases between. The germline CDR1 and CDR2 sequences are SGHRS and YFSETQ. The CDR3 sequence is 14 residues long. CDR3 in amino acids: CASSSRDVYNEQFF. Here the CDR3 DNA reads TGCGCCAGCAGCTCTCGGGACGTTTACAATGAGCAGTTCTTC. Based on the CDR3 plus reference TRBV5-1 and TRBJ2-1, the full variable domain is KAGVTQTPRYLIKTRGQQVTLSCSPISGHRSVSWYQQTPGQGLQFLFEYFSETQRNKGNFPGRFSGRQFSNSRSEMNVSTLELGDSALYLCASSSRDVYNEQFFGPGTRLTVL.

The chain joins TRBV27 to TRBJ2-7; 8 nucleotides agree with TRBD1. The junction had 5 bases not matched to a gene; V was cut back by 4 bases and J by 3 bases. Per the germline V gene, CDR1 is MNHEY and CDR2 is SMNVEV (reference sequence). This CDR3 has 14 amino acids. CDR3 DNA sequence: TGTGCCAGCAGTTGGACGGACAGGGACTACGAGCAGTACTTC. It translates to CASSWTDRDYEQYF.

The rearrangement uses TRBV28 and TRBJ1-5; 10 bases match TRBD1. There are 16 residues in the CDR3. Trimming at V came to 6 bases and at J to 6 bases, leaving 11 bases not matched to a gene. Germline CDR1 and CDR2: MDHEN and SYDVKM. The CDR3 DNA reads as TGTGCCAGCAGCCGGCCACCCGGACAGGGGGGTCAGCCCCAGCATTTT. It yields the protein CASSRPPGQGGQPQHF.

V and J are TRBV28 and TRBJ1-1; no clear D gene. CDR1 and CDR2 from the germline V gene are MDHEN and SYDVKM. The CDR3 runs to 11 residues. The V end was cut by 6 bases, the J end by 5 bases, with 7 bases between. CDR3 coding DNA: TGTGCCAGCAGCGGAGTTACTGAAGCTTTCTTT. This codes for CASSGVTEAFF.

The CDR3 region has the DNA TGTGCCAGCAGTCCCGCCCCGGGCCCGAGGAACACCATATATTTT. This translates into CASSPAPGPRNTIYF. The genes are TRBV27 and TRBJ1-3; D gene unclear. From germline, CDR1 is MNHEY and CDR2 SMNVEV (reference sequence). Between the trimmed V and J ends, which lost 5 bases and 7 bases, there was a span of 18 bases. The CDR3 loop spans 15 amino acids.

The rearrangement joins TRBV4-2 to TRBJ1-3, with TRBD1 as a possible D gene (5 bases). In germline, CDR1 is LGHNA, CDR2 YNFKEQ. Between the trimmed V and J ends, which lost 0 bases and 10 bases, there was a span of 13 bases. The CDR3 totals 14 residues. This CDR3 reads CASSQDWMGETIYF. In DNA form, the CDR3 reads TGTGCCAGCAGCCAAGATTGGATGGGGGAGACCATATATTTT.

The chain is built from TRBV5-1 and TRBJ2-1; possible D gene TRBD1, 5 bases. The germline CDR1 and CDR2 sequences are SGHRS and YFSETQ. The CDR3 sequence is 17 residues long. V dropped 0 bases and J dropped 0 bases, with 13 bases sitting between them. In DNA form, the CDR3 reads TGCGCCAGCAGCTTGGTAGGGGCCGAGAGCTCCTACAATGAGCAGTTCTTC. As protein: CASSLVGAESSYNEQFF.

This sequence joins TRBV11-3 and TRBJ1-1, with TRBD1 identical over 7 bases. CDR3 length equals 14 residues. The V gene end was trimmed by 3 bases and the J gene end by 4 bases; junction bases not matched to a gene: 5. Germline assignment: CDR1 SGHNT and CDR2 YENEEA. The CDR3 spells CASSFSGGSTEAFF. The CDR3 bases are TGTGCCAGCAGCTTTTCAGGGGGGAGCACTGAAGCTTTCTTT.

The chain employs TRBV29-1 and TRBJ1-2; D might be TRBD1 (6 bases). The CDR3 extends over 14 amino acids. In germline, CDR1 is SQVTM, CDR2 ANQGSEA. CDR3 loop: CSSMAGAEDYGYTF. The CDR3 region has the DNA TGCAGTTCTATGGCGGGGGCCGAAGACTATGGCTACACCTTC.

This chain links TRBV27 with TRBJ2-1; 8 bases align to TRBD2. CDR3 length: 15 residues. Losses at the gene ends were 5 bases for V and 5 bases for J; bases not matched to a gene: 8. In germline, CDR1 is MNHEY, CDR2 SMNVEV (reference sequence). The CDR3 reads CASSIRLASNNEQFF. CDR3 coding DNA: TGTGCCAGCAGTATCCGACTAGCGTCCAACAATGAGCAGTTCTTC.

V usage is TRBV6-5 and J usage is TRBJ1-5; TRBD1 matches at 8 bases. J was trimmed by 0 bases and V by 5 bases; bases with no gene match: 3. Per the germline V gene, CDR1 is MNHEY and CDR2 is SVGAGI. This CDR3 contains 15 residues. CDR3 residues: CASSTGGISNQPQHF. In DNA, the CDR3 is TGTGCCAGCAGTACAGGGGGAATTAGCAATCAGCCCCAGCATTTT.

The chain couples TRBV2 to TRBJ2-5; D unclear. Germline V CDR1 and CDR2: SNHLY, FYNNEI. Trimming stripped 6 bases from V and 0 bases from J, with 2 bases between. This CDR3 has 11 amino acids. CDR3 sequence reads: CASRDQETQYF. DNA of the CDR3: TGTGCCAGCAGGGACCAAGAGACCCAGTACTTC.

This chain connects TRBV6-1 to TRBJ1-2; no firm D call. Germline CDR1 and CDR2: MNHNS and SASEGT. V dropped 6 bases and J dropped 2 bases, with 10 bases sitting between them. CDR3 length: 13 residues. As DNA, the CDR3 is TGTGCCAGCAGGCAGGACGGAAACTATGGCTACACCTTC. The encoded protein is CASRQDGNYGYTF.